The subject of this entry is one T cell receptor beta chain. The V segment lost 2 bases and the J segment 6 bases; nucleotides outside the gene matches: 2. This CDR3 is built from 14 residues. Germline V gene data show CDR1 as SGHDT and CDR2 as YYEEEE. The sample originates from a study of blood T cell repertoires in COVID-19. Study-wide context: The study drew acute and convalescent COVID-19 samples from the United States, Italy and Spain. PBMCs, B-cell-depleted T cells, or T cells were the source of the cDNA or gDNA that made up the material.

Study processing details: Nucleated cell number was recorded as an estimate derived from reference gene primer amplification. Produced via immunoSEQ multiplex PCR; TCRdb's table is partial and in-frame only. The DNA gave D and trimming, while V, J and clone size come from that table. Of 94,000 or so clones in the sample, around 80% were seen once. The chain has TRBV5-6 and TRBJ1-4; 9 nucleotides line up with TRBD1. Sequenced: peripheral blood. The clonotype was recovered from a man in his fifties or sixties with acute or convalescent COVID-19. CDR3 in amino acids: CASSFGTGYEKLFF. In nucleotides, the CDR3 is TGTGCCAGCAGCTTTGGGACAGGGTATGAAAAACTGTTTTTT.